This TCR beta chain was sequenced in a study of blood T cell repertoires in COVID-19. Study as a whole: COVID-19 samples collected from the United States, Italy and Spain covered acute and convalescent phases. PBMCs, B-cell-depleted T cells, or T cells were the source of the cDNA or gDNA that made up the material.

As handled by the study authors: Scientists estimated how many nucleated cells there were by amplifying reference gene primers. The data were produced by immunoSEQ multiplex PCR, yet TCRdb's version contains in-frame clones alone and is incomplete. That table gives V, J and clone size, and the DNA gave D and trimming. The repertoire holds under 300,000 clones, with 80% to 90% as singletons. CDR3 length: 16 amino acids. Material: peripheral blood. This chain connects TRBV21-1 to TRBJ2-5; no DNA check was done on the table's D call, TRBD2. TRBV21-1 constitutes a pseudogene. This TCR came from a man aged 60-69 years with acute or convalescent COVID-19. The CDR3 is CASSKEEGSYAETQYF. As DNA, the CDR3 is TGTGCCAGCAGCAAAGAGGAGGGGTCTTACGCGGAGACCCAGTACTTC.